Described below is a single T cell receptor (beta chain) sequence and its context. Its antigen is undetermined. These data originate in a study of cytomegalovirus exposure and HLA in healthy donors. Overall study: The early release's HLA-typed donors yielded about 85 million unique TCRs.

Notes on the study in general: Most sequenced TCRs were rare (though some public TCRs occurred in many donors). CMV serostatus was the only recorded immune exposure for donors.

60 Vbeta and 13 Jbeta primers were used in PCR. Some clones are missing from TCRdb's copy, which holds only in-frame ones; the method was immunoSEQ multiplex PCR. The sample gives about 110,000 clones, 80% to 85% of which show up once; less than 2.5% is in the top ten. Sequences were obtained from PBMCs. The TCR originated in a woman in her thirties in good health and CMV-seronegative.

CDR3 region: CASSPPGGFGYTF. The CDR3 coding sequence is TGTGCCAGTAGTCCTCCTGGCGGGTTTGGCTACACCTTC. The chain uses TRBV19 and TRBJ1-2; D call uncertain. Trimming took off 5 bases at V and 7 bases at J, with 14 bases between the two ends. The CDR3 is made up of 13 amino acids. CDR1 LNHDA and CDR2 SQIVND come from the germline V gene (reference sequence).